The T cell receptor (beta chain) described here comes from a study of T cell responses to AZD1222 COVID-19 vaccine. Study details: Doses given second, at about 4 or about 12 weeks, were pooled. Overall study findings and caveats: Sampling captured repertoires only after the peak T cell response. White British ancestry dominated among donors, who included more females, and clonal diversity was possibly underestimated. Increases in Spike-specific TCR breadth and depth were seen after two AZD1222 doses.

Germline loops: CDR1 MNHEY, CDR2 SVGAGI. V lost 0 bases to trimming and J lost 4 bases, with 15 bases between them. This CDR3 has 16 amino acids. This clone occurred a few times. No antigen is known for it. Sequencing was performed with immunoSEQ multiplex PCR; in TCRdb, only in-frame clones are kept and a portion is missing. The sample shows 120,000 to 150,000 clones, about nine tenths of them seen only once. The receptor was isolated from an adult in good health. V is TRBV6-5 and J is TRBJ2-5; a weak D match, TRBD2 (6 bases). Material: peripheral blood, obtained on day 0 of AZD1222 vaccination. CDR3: CASSYSAEGTGETQYF. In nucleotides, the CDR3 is TGTGCCAGCAGTTACTCCGCGGAGGGGACGGGAGAGACCCAGTACTTC.